This TCR beta chain emerged from a study of early T cells in non-severe SARS-CoV-2 infection. Overall study context: Chains stayed unpaired after sequencing of bulk RNA from unsorted whole blood. Study-wide findings and caveats: CD4 and private specificities were missed by VDJdb matching, which favored anti-spike CD8 responses.

Researchers attached unique molecular identifiers to individual cDNA molecules. In TCRdb, the 5' RACE reads were re-called with MiXCR into one record per CDR3 protein. The sample includes tens of thousands of distinct CDR3 sequences, about a tenth of them seen just once. Points on this clonotype: No antigen is known for it.

CDR3 length: 14 amino acids. Trimming stripped 3 bases from V and 3 bases from J, with 11 bases between. Looked up from germline, CDR1 is SGHRS and CDR2 is YFSETQ. This clonotype originated in an adult who was a healthcare worker with PCR-confirmed SARS-CoV-2 infection or an uninfected control (not recorded which). The J gene is TRBJ2-3, the V gene TRBV5-1; D is uncertain. Sequencing used whole blood. The CDR3 loop is CASSSRARTDTQYF. In nucleotides, the CDR3 is TGCGCCAGCAGCTCACGGGCGCGAACAGATACGCAGTATTTT.